This TCR beta chain derives from a study of blood T cell repertoires in COVID-19. At the level of the study: PBMCs, B-cell-depleted T cells, or T cells were the source of the cDNA or gDNA that made up the material.

This CDR3 has 15 amino acids. V lost 0 bases and J lost 2, with 11 bases in between. CDR1 is SGHRS and CDR2 is YFSETQ in the germline V gene. Assay used: immunoSEQ multiplex PCR; TCRdb lists only in-frame clones, some missing. There are 77,000 or so clones in the sample; roughly 90% occur only once, and approximately 4.5% lies in the top ten. The receptor was isolated from a man aged 45-60 years with active COVID-19. The sequencing input was peripheral blood. J is TRBJ2-5 and V is TRBV5-1, with D uncertain. CDR3 loop: CASSLVGGRQETQYF. The CDR3, as DNA: TGCGCCAGCAGCTTGGTTGGCGGAAGGCAAGAGACCCAGTACTTC.